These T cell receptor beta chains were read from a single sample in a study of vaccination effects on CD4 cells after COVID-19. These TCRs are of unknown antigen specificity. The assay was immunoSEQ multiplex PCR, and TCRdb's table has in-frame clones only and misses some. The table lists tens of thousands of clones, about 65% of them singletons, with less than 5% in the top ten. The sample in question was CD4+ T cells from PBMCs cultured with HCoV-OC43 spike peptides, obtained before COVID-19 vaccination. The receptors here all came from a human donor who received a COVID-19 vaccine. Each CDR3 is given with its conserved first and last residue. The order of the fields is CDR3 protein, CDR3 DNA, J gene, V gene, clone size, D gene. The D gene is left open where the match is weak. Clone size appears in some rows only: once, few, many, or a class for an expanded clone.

CDR3: CASSLRDHGGNEQFF
DNA: TGTGCCAGCAGCTTACGGGACCACGGGGGGAATGAGCAGTTCTTC
J: TRBJ2-1
V: TRBV11-2
size: few
D: TRBD2

CDR3: CASSFLGEETQYF
DNA: TGTGCCAGCAGCTTTCTCGGAGAAGAGACCCAGTACTTC
J: TRBJ2-5
V: TRBV5-5
size: .
D: .

CDR3: CASSRKGPDTQYF
DNA: TGTGCCAGCAGTCGGAAGGGGCCAGATACGCAGTATTTT
J: TRBJ2-3
V: TRBV6-2/TRBV6-3
size: .
D: .

CDR3: CASSIDHPGEGQPQHF
DNA: TGTGCCAGTAGTATAGATCACCCAGGGGAGGGCCAGCCCCAGCATTTT
J: TRBJ1-5
V: TRBV19
size: .
D: .

CDR3: CATEDASEETQYF
DNA: TGTGCCACCGAGGATGCTAGCGAAGAGACCCAGTACTTC
J: TRBJ2-5
V: TRBV24-1
size: once
D: .

CDR3: CASSQGYGGGYNEQFF
DNA: TGTGCCAGCAGCCAGGGATACGGGGGGGGCTACAATGAGCAGTTCTTC
J: TRBJ2-1
V: TRBV3-1/TRBV3-2
size: .
D: TRBD2

CDR3: CASGLGQGEAFF
DNA: TGTGCTAGTGGCTTAGGACAGGGTGAAGCTTTCTTT
J: TRBJ1-1
V: TRBV12-5
size: .
D: TRBD1

CDR3: CAIKETSGVNEQFF
DNA: TGTGCCATCAAGGAGACTAGCGGGGTCAATGAGCAGTTCTTC
J: TRBJ2-1
V: TRBV10-3
size: few
D: TRBD2

CDR3: CASSDWGDSGNTIYF
DNA: TGTGCCAGCAGCGATTGGGGCGATTCTGGAAACACCATATATTTT
J: TRBJ1-3
V: TRBV3-1/TRBV3-2
size: .
D: .

CDR3: CASSSYYRLVNEQFF
DNA: TGCGCCAGCAGCTCATATTACAGGTTGGTAAATGAGCAGTTCTTC
J: TRBJ2-1
V: TRBV5-1
size: once
D: .

CDR3: CASSQWEGAIYNEQFF
DNA: TGTGCCAGCAGCCAGTGGGAGGGGGCGATCTACAATGAGCAGTTCTTC
J: TRBJ2-1
V: TRBV14
size: .
D: .

CDR3: CASSLARSRGYGYTF
DNA: TGCGCCAGCAGCTTGGCCAGGAGTAGGGGGTATGGCTACACCTTC
J: TRBJ1-2
V: TRBV5-1
size: .
D: .

CDR3: CASRFTSGGAREQFF
DNA: TGTGCCAGTAGGTTCACGAGCGGGGGGGCAAGGGAGCAGTTCTTC
J: TRBJ2-1
V: TRBV19
size: .
D: TRBD2

CDR3: CASDKMGLSGANVLTF
DNA: TGTGCCAGCGATAAGATGGGGTTGAGTGGGGCCAACGTCCTGACTTTC
J: TRBJ2-6
V: TRBV2
size: .
D: .

CDR3: CASSYNRGRGQPQHF
DNA: TGTGCCAGCAGTTACAACAGGGGAAGGGGTCAGCCCCAGCATTTT
J: TRBJ1-5
V: TRBV6-2/TRBV6-3
size: .
D: TRBD1

CDR3: CASSKVRIWGRIYGYTF
DNA: TGTGCCAGCAGCAAAGTTCGGATCTGGGGGCGGATTTATGGCTACACCTTC
J: TRBJ1-2
V: TRBV21-1
size: .
D: .

CDR3: CASSLGVAGVAGELFF
DNA: TGTGCCAGCAGCTTGGGAGTAGCGGGGGTCGCCGGGGAGCTGTTTTTT
J: TRBJ2-2
V: TRBV5-6
size: .
D: TRBD2

CDR3: CASSPLEGPANVLTF
DNA: TGTGCCAGCAGCCCCCTAGAGGGTCCGGCCAACGTCCTGACTTTC
J: TRBJ2-6
V: TRBV7-3
size: .
D: .

CDR3: CASSQRGNSVGEQFF
DNA: TGCGCCAGCAGCCAGCGGGGGAACAGCGTAGGTGAGCAGTTCTTC
J: TRBJ2-1
V: TRBV5-1
size: few
D: TRBD2

CDR3: CATSDSPDGNYGYTF
DNA: TGTGCCACCAGTGATTCCCCAGACGGAAACTATGGCTACACCTTC
J: TRBJ1-2
V: TRBV24-1
size: once
D: .

CDR3: CASNREPARNTIYF
DNA: TGTGCCAGCAACCGAGAGCCGGCGCGAAACACCATATATTTT
J: TRBJ1-3
V: TRBV6-5
size: .
D: .

CDR3: CASSQGARNQYF
DNA: TGTGCCAGCAGTCAGGGGGCACGGAACCAGTATTTT
J: TRBJ2-3
V: TRBV12-3/TRBV12-4
size: .
D: TRBD1

CDR3: CASSYSREAGELFF
DNA: TGTGCCAGCAGTTACTCGAGAGAGGCCGGGGAGCTGTTTTTT
J: TRBJ2-2
V: TRBV6-5
size: few
D: .

CDR3: CAWKVEGSVGELFF
DNA: TGTGCCTGGAAAGTTGAGGGTAGTGTCGGGGAGCTGTTTTTT
J: TRBJ2-2
V: TRBV30
size: few
D: .

CDR3: CATSRTPDSQETQYF
DNA: TGTGCCACCAGCAGAACCCCCGACAGTCAAGAGACCCAGTACTTC
J: TRBJ2-5
V: TRBV15
size: .
D: .

CDR3: CASRGWGNNQPQHF
DNA: TGTGCCAGCAGGGGCTGGGGAAACAATCAGCCCCAGCATTTT
J: TRBJ1-5
V: TRBV6-5
size: once
D: .

CDR3: CASSYQNTGGSEQFF
DNA: TGTGCCAGCAGTTATCAAAACACCGGAGGTAGTGAGCAGTTCTTC
J: TRBJ2-1
V: TRBV6-5
size: .
D: .

CDR3: CASSSPGLNSPLHF
DNA: TGTGCCAGCAGTTCGCCAGGGTTGAATTCACCCCTCCACTTT
J: TRBJ1-6
V: TRBV28
size: .
D: .

CDR3: CASSYSGGAGNYGYTF
DNA: TGTGCCAGCAGTTACTCGGGGGGGGCGGGTAACTATGGCTACACCTTC
J: TRBJ1-2
V: TRBV6-5
size: .
D: .

CDR3: CATSDVDSTGELFF
DNA: TGTGCCACCAGTGATGTGGACAGTACCGGGGAGCTGTTTTTT
J: TRBJ2-2
V: TRBV24-1
size: .
D: .

CDR3: CASSPAGGTAPDTQYF
DNA: TGCGCCAGCAGCCCGGCGGGAGGGACTGCGCCAGATACGCAGTATTTT
J: TRBJ2-3
V: TRBV5-1
size: .
D: TRBD2

CDR3: CASRDPIDEQFF
DNA: TGTGCCAGCAGAGACCCCATCGATGAGCAGTTCTTC
J: TRBJ2-1
V: TRBV6-5
size: .
D: .

CDR3: CASSQVGLAGGTDTQYF
DNA: TGCGCCAGCAGCCAAGTGGGACTAGCGGGGGGCACAGATACGCAGTATTTT
J: TRBJ2-3
V: TRBV4-3
size: .
D: TRBD2

CDR3: CASSAGDSNYGYTF
DNA: TGTGCCAGCAGTGCGGGGGATTCTAACTATGGCTACACCTTC
J: TRBJ1-2
V: TRBV6-4
size: .
D: .

CDR3: CASSLKGANTEAFF
DNA: TGTGCCAGCAGCTTGAAGGGGGCGAACACTGAAGCTTTCTTT
J: TRBJ1-1
V: TRBV5-4
size: .
D: TRBD1

CDR3: CAWSVGQGAGGANVLTF
DNA: TGTGCCTGGAGTGTAGGGCAGGGGGCGGGTGGGGCCAACGTCCTGACTTTC
J: TRBJ2-6
V: TRBV30
size: once
D: TRBD1

CDR3: CASSWIAGARGTDTQYF
DNA: TGTGCCAGTAGTTGGATAGCGGGGGCCCGCGGCACAGATACGCAGTATTTT
J: TRBJ2-3
V: TRBV19
size: .
D: TRBD2

CDR3: CASSLGGVSAEKLFF
DNA: TGCGCCAGCAGCTTGGGGGGAGTGTCAGCGGAAAAACTGTTTTTT
J: TRBJ1-4
V: TRBV5-1
size: .
D: .

CDR3: CASSATGNGNQPQHF
DNA: TGTGCCAGTAGTGCAACAGGGAATGGCAATCAGCCCCAGCATTTT
J: TRBJ1-5
V: TRBV19
size: .
D: .

CDR3: CANRGSWTGNTIYF
DNA: TGTGCCAACCGGGGCAGTTGGACTGGAAACACCATATATTTT
J: TRBJ1-3
V: TRBV21-1
size: once
D: .

CDR3: CASSQEDTQYF
DNA: TGTGCCAGCAGTCAGGAAGATACGCAGTATTTT
J: TRBJ2-3
V: TRBV2
size: .
D: .

CDR3: CASSPSAGGLWDTQYF
DNA: TGTGCCAGCAGCCCGTCAGCGGGGGGGCTTTGGGATACGCAGTATTTT
J: TRBJ2-3
V: TRBV7-9
size: .
D: TRBD2

CDR3: CAWADRGRAQPQHF
DNA: TGTGCCTGGGCAGACAGGGGGCGCGCTCAGCCCCAGCATTTT
J: TRBJ1-5
V: TRBV30
size: .
D: TRBD1